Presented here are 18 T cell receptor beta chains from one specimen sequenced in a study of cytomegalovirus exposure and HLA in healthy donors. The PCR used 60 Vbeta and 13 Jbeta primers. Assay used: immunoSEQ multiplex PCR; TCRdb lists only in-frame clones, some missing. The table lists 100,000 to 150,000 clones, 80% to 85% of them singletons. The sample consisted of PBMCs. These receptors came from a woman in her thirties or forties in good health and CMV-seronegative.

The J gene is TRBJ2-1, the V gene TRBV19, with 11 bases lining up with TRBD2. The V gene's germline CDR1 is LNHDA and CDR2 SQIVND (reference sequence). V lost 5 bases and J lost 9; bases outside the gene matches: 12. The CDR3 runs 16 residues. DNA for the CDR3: TGTGCCAGTAGTTTCCAACTAGCGGGGGCCTCTGGTGAGCAGTTCTTC. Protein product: CASSFQLAGASGEQFF.

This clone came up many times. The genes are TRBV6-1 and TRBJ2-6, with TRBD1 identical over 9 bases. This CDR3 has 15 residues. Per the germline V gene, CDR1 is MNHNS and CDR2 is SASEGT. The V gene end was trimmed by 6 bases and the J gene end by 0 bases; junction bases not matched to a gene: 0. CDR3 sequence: CASRTGGSGANVLTF. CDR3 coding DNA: TGTGCCAGCAGGACAGGGGGCTCTGGGGCCAACGTCCTGACTTTC.

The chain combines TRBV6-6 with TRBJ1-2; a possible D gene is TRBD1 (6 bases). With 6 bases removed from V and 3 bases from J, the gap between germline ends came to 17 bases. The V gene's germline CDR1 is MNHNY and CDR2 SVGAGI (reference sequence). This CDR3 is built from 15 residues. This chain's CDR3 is CASRDRKQGDYGYTF. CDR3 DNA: TGTGCCAGCAGGGACCGAAAACAGGGAGACTATGGCTACACCTTC.

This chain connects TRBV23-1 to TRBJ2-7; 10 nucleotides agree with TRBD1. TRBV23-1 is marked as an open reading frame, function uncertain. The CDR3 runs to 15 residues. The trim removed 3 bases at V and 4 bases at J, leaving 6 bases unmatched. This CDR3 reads CASSHSWDRGYEQYF. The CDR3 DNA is TGCGCCAGCAGTCACTCTTGGGACAGGGGTTACGAGCAGTACTTC.

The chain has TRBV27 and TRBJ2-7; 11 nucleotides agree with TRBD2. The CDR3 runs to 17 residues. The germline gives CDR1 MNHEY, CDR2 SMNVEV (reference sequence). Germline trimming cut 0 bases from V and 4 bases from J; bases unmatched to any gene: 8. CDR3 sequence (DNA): TGTGCCAGCAGTTTATCGAACCTAGCGGGAGGATCGTACGAGCAGTACTTC. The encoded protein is CASSLSNLAGGSYEQYF.

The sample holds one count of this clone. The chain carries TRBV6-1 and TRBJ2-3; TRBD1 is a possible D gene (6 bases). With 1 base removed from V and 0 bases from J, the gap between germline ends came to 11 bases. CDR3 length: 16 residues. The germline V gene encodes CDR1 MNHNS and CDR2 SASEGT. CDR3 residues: CASSEVGASSTDTQYF. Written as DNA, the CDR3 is TGTGCCAGCAGTGAAGTGGGGGCTTCTAGCACAGATACGCAGTATTTT.

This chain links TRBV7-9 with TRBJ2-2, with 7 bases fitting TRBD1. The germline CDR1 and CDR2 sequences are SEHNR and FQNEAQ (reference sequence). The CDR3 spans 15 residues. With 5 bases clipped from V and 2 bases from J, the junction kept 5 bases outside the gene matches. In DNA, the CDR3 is TGTGCCAGCAGCCGGGGACAGATAAACACCGGGGAGCTGTTTTTT. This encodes CASSRGQINTGELFF.

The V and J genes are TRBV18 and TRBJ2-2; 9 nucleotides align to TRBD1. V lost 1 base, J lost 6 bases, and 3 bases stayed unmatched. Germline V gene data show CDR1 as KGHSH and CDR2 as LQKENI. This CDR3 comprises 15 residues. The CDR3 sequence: CASSPRQGVPGELFF. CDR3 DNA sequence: TGTGCCAGCTCACCACGACAGGGGGTCCCCGGGGAGCTGTTTTTT.

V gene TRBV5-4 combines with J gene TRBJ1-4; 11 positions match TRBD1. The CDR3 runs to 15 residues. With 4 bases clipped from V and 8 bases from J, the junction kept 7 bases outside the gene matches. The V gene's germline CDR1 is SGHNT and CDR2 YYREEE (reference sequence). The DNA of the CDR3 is TGTGCCAGCAGCCTGGGGGGGACAGGGGGAGAAAAACTGTTTTTT. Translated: CASSLGGTGGEKLFF.

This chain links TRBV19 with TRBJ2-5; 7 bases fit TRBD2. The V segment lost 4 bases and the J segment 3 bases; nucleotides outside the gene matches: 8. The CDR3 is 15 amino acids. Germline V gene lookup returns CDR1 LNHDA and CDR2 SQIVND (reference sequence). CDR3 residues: CASSTPGLRKETQYF. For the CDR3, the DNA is TGTGCCAGTAGTACTCCGGGACTAAGAAAAGAGACCCAGTACTTC.

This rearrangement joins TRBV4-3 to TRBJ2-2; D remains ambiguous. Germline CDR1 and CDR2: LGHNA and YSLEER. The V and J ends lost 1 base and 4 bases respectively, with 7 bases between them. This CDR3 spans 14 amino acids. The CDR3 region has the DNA TGCGCCAGCAGCCAAGGTCTGTTCACCGGGGAGCTGTTTTTT. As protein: CASSQGLFTGELFF.

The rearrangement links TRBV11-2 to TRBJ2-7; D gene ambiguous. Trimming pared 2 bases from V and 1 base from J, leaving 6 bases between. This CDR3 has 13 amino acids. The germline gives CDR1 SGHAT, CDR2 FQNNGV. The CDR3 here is CASSLTVSYEQYF. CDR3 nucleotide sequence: TGTGCCAGCAGCTTAACGGTTTCCTACGAGCAGTACTTC. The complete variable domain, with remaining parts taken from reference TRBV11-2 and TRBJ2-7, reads EAGVAQSPRYKIIEKRQSVAFWCNPISGHATLYWYQQILGQGPKLLIQFQNNGVVDDSQLPKDRFSAERLKGVDSTLKIQPAKLEDSAVYLCASSLTVSYEQYFGPGTRLTVT.

The CDR3 DNA follows: TGCGCCAGCAGCTTGGTCCTTCGCACAGATACGCAGTATTTT. This codes for CASSLVLRTDTQYF. The chain combines TRBV5-1 with TRBJ2-3; D not certain. V shed 0 bases and J shed 1 base, with 6 bases lying between them. The CDR3 extends over 14 amino acids. CDR1 is SGHRS and CDR2 is YFSETQ in the germline V gene.

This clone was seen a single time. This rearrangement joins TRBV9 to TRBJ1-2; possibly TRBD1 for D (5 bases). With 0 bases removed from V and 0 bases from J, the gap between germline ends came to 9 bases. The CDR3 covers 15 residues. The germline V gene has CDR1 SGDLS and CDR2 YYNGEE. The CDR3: CASSVGGATNYGYTF. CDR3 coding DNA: TGTGCCAGCAGCGTAGGCGGGGCCACTAACTATGGCTACACCTTC.

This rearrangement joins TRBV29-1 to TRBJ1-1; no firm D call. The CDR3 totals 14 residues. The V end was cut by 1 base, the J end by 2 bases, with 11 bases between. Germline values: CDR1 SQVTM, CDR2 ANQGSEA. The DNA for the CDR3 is TGCAGCGTTGAAGGGGGAGAGGCCAACACTGAAGCTTTCTTT. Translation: CSVEGGEANTEAFF. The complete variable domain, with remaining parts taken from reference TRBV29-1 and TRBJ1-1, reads SAVISQKPSRDICQRGTSLTIQCQVDSQVTMMFWYRQQPGQSLTLIATANQGSEATYESGFVIDKFPISRPNLTFSTLTVSNMSPEDSSIYLCSVEGGEANTEAFFGQGTRLTVV.

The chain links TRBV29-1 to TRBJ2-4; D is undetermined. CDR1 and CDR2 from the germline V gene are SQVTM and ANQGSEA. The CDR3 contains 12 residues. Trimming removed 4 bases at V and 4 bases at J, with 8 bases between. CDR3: CSVGAKKNIQYF. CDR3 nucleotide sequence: TGCAGCGTTGGGGCGAAAAAAAACATTCAGTACTTC.

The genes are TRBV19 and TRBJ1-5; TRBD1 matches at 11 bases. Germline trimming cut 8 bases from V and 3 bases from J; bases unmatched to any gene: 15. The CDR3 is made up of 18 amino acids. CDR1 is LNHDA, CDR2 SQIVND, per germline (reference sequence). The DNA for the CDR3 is TGTGCCAGTGGAAAAAGGCCGGGACAGGGGGGGATCAATCAGCCCCAGCATTTT. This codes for CASGKRPGQGGINQPQHF.

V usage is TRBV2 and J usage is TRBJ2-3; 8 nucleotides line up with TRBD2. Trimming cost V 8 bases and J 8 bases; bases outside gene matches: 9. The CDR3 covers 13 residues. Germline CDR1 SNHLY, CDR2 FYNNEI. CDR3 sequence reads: CASGAGGEGTQYF. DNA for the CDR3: TGTGCCAGCGGCGCGGGGGGAGAGGGTACGCAGTATTTT. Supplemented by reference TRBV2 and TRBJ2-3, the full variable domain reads EPEVTQTPSHQVTQMGQEVILRCVPISNHLYFYWYRQILGQKVEFLVSFYNNEISEKSEIFDDQFSVERPDGSNFTLKIRSTKLEDSAMYFCASGAGGEGTQYFGPGTRLTVL.